Here is one T cell receptor (beta chain) with its context. This specimen comes from a study of technical replicates of blood from a handful of donors. This CDR3 comprises 13 residues. J was trimmed by 6 bases and V by 1 base; bases with no gene match: 4. Germline values: CDR1 GTSNPN, CDR2 SVGIG (reference sequence). Repertoires were generated with immunoSEQ multiplex PCR, while TCRdb's copy carries only in-frame clones and drops some. The table has 75,000 to 95,000 clones, around 94% seen once. The source material was T cells isolated from PBMCs. The chain uses TRBV30 and TRBJ2-7; TRBD1 matches at 9 bases. The receptor was derived from a human donor in good health. In nucleotides, the CDR3 is TGTGCCTGGAGTGGATTGACAGGGGGCGAGCAGTACTTC. This codes for CAWSGLTGGEQYF.